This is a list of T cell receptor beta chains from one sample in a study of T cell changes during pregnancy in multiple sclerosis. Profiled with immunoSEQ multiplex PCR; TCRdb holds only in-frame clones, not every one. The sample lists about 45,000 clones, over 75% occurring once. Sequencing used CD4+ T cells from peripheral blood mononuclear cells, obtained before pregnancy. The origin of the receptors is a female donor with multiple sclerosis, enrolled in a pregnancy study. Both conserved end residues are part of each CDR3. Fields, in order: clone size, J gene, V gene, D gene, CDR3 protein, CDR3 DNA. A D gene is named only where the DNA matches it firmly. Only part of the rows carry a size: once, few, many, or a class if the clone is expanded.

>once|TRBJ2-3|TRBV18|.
CASSPPGRQADTQYF
TGTGCCAGCTCACCTCCGGGACGACAGGCAGATACGCAGTATTTT
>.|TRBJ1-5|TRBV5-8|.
CASSPGGRPNQPQHF
TGTGCCAGCAGCCCCGGGGGACGGCCCAATCAGCCCCAGCATTTT
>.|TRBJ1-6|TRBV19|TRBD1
CASSIQGVENSPLHF
TGTGCCAGTAGTATCCAGGGGGTCGAGAATTCACCCCTCCACTTT
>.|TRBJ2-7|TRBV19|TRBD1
CASSTSYGTGEYEQYF
TGTGCCAGTAGCACCTCATACGGGACAGGGGAGTACGAGCAGTACTTC
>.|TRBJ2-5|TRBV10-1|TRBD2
CASSRGLAGQETQYF
TGCGCCAGCAGTCGGGGACTAGCGGGGCAAGAGACCCAGTACTTC
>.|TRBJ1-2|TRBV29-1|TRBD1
CSDGQGGYGYTF
TGCAGCGATGGACAGGGAGGCTATGGCTACACCTTC
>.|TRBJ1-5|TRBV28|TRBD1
CASRNRDRSYSNQPQHF
TGTGCCAGCAGAAACCGGGACAGATCTTATAGCAATCAGCCCCAGCATTTT
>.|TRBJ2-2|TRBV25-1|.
CASSESRGRGTGELFF
TGTGCCAGCAGTGAATCTAGGGGAAGGGGGACCGGGGAGCTGTTTTTT
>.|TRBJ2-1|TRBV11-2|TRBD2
CASSLYSAMGTSGRAEQFF
TGTGCCAGCAGCTTATATTCTGCAATGGGGACTAGCGGGCGTGCCGAGCAGTTCTTC
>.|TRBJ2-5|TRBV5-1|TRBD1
CASSLLGQGVETQYF
TGCGCCAGCAGCCTCCTTGGACAGGGGGTAGAGACCCAGTACTTC
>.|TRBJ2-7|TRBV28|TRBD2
CASSSPTLGLAGSLRGQYF
TGTGCCAGCAGTTCTCCCACCCTCGGACTAGCGGGGTCCCTACGGGGGCAGTACTTC
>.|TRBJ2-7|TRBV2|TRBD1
CASSELTGASYEQYF
TGTGCCAGCAGTGAGCTTACAGGGGCCTCCTACGAGCAGTACTTC